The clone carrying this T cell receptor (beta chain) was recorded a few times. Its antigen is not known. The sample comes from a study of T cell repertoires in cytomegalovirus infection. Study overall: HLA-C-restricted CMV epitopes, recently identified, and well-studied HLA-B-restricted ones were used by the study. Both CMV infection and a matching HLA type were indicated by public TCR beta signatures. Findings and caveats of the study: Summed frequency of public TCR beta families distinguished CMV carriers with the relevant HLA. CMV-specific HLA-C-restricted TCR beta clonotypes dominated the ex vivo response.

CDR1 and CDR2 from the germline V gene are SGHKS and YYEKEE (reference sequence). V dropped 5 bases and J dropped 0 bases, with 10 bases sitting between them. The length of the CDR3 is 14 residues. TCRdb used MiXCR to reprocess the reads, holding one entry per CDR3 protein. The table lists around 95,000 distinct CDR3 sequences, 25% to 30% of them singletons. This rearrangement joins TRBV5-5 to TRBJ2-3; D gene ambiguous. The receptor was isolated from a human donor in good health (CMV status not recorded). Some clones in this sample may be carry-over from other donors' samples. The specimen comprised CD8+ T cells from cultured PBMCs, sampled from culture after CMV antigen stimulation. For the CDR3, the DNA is TGTGCCAGCAGTTCTGGAGTGAGCACAGATACGCAGTATTTT. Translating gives CASSSGVSTDTQYF. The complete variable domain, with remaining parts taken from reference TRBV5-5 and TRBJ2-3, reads DAGVTQSPTHLIKTRGQQVTLRCSPISGHKSVSWYQQVLGQGPQFIFQYYEKEERGRGNFPDRFSARQFPNYSSELNVNALLLGDSALYLCASSSGVSTDTQYFGPGTRLTVL.